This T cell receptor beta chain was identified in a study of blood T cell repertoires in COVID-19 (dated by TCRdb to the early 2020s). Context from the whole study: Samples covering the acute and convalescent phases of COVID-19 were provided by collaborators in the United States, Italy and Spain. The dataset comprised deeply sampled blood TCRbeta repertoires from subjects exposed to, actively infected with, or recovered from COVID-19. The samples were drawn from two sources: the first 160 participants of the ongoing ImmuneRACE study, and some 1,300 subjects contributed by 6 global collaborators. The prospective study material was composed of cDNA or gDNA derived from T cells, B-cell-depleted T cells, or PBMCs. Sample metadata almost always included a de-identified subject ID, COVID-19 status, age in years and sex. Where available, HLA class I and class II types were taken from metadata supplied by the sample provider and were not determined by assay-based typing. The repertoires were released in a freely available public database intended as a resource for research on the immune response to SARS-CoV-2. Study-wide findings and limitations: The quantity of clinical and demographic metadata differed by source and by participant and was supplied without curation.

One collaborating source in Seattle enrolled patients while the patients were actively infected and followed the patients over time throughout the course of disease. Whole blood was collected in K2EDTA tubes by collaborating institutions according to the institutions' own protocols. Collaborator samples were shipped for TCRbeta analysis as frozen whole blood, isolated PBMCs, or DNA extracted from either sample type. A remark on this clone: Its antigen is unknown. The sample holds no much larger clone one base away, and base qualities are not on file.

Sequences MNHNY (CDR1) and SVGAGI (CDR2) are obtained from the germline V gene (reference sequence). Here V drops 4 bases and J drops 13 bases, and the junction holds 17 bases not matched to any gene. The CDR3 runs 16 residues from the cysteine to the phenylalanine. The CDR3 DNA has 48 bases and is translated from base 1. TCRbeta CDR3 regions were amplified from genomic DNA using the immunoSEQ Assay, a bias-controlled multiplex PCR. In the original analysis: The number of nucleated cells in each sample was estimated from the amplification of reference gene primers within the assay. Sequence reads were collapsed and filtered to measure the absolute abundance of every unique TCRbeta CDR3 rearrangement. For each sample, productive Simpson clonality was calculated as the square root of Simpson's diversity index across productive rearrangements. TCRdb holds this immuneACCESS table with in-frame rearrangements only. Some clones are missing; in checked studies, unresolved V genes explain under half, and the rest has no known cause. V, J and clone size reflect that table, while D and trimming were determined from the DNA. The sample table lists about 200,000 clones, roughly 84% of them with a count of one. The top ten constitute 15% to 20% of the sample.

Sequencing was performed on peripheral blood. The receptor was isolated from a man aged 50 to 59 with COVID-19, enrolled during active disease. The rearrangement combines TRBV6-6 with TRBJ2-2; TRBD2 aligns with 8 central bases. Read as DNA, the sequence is TGTGCCAGCAGTTCCAAAGGCGGGCGGGGGGCCGTGGGGCTGTTTTTT. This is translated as CASSSKGGRGAVGLFF.